This T cell receptor (beta chain) was found in a study of blood T cells in healthy people across ages. Study-level results: Long-lived donors had more naive CD4+ cells and higher diversity than aged donors.

Alongside a J-beta primer mix, a sample-barcoded 5' primer served in a second PCR lasting roughly 7 to 12 cycles. In TCRdb, the 5' RACE reads were re-called with MiXCR into one record per CDR3 protein. The sample consists of about 1.8 million distinct CDR3 sequences, 49% of them appearing once. A word on this clonotype: Antigen specificity is unknown.

Germline assignment: CDR1 SGHDT and CDR2 YYEEEE. The CDR3 totals 15 residues. V trimming: 7 bases; J trimming: 8 bases; junction bases outside the gene matches: 15. What was sequenced was blood. V and J are TRBV5-6 and TRBJ2-1; 7 positions agree with TRBD2. This clonotype was obtained from a woman aged 40 to 49 in good health. CDR3: CASGEAGGLWDEQFF. The CDR3 DNA sequence: TGTGCCAGCGGTGAGGCCGGGGGGTTATGGGATGAGCAGTTCTTC. The variable domain in full, with the rest retrieved from reference TRBV5-6 and TRBJ2-1, is DAGVTQSPTHLIKTRGQQVTLRCSPKSGHDTVSWYQQALGQGPQFIFQYYEEEERQRGNFPDRFSGHQFPNYSSELNVNALLLGDSALYLCASGEAGGLWDEQFFGPGTRLTVL.